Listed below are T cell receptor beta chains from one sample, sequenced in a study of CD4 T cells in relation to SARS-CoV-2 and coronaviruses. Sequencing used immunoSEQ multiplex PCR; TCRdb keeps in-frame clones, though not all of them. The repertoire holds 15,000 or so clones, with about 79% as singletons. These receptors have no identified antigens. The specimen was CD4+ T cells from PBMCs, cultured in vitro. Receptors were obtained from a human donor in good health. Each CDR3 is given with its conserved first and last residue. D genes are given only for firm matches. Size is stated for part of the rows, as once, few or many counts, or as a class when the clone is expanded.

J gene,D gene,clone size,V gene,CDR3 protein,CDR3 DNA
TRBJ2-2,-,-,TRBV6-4,CASSDPRQANTGELFF,TGTGCCAGCAGTGACCCCCGACAGGCCAACACCGGGGAGCTGTTTTTT
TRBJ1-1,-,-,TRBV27,CASSLWAYGEAFF,TGTGCCAGCAGTTTATGGGCTTACGGGGAAGCTTTCTTT
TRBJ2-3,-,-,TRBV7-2,CASSGGGQGTDTQYF,TGTGCCAGCAGCGGGGGGGGGCAGGGCACAGATACGCAGTATTTT
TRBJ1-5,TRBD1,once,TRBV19,CASTKDRGNQPQHF,TGTGCCAGTACCAAGGACAGGGGGAATCAGCCCCAGCATTTT
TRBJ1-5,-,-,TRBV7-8,CASSPSLGANQPQHF,TGTGCCAGCAGCCCCTCTTTGGGGGCCAATCAGCCCCAGCATTTT
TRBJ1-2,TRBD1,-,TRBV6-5,CASSSTGTGGQGYTF,TGTGCCAGCAGCTCCACCGGGACAGGGGGACAAGGCTACACCTTC
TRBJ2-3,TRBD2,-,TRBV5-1,CASSRQTGGSDTQYF,TGCGCCAGCAGTCGTCAAACGGGAGGCTCAGATACGCAGTATTTT
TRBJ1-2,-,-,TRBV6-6,CASSYSREHWGYTF,TGTGCCAGCAGTTACTCAAGGGAGCACTGGGGCTACACCTTC
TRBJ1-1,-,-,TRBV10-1,CASSPGGMGDTEAFF,TGCGCCAGCAGCCCCGGGGGGATGGGCGACACTGAAGCTTTCTTT
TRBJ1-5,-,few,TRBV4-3,CASSQGRSNQPQHF,TGCGCCAGCAGCCAGGGTAGAAGCAATCAGCCCCAGCATTTT
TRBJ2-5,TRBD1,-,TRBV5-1,CASSRGQGGETQYF,TGCGCCAGCAGCCGGGGACAGGGGGGAGAGACCCAGTACTTC
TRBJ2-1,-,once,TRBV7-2,CASSPKSNEQFF,TGTGCCAGCAGCCCGAAGTCGAATGAGCAGTTCTTC
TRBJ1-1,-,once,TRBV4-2,CASSQGAGLNTEAFF,TGTGCCAGCAGCCAAGGAGCAGGACTGAACACTGAAGCTTTCTTT
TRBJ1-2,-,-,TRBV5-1,CASSLGQTSGYTF,TGCGCCAGCAGCTTGGGGCAAACCTCTGGCTACACCTTC
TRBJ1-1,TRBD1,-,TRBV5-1,CASSPRRTGKWMNTEAFF,TGCGCCAGCAGCCCAAGAAGGACAGGGAAATGGATGAACACTGAAGCTTTCTTT
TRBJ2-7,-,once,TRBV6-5,CASSYSVVGGYYEQYF,TGTGCCAGCAGTTACTCGGTCGTGGGGGGATACTACGAGCAGTACTTC
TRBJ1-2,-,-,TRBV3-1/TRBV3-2,CASSQEGNYGYTF,TGTGCCAGCAGCCAAGAGGGCAACTATGGCTACACCTTC
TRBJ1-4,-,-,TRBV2,CASRGSSFEKLFF,TGTGCCAGCAGAGGATCGAGTTTTGAAAAACTGTTTTTT
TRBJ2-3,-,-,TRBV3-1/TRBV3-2,CASSPSAGDTQYF,TGTGCCAGCAGCCCGTCAGCCGGAGATACGCAGTATTTT
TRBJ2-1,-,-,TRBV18,CASSRPQHEQFF,TGTGCCAGCTCACGTCCACAGCATGAGCAGTTCTTC